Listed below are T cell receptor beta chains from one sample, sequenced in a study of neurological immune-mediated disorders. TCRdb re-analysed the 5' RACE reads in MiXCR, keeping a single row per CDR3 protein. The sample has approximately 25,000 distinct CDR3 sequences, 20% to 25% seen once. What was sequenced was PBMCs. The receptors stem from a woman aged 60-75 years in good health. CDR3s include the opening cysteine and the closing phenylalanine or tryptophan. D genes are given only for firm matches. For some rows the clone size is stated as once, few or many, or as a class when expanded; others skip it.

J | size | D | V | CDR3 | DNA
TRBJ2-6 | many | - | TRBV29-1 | CTLALSGANVLTF | TGCACCCTCGCTCTCTCTGGGGCCAACGTCCTGACTTTC
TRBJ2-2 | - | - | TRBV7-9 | CASRPSWGAHPINTRELFF | TGTGCCAGCAGGCCCTCCTGGGGGGCCCACCCTATTAACACCCGGGAGCTGTTTTTT
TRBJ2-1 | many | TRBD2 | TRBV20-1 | CSAPRLAGTYNEQFF | TGCAGTGCTCCAAGACTAGCGGGAACCTACAATGAGCAGTTCTTC
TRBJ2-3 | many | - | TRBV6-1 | CASRDVRESTDTQYF | TGTGCCAGCAGGGACGTGCGGGAATCGACAGATACGCAGTATTTT
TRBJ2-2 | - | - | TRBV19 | CASSSPAGRSSGELFF | TGTGCCAGTAGTTCCCCTGCTGGTAGATCGTCCGGGGAGCTGTTTTTT
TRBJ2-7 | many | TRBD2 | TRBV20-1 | CSAREGLAGVSYEQYF | TGCAGTGCTAGAGAGGGACTAGCGGGAGTCTCCTACGAGCAGTACTTC
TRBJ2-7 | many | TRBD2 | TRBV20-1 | CSASGASGANSYEQYF | TGCAGTGCTAGTGGCGCTAGCGGGGCCAACTCCTACGAGCAGTACTTC
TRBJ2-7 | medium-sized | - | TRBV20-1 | CSADPNEQYF | TGCAGTGCTGACCCGAACGAGCAGTACTTC
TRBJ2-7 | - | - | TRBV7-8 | CASSYPGLSSSYEQYF | TGTGCCAGCAGCTACCCGGGACTCTCATCGTCCTACGAGCAGTACTTC
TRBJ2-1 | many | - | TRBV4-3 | CASSQEGGGYNEQFF | TGCGCCAGCAGCCAAGAGGGGGGAGGCTACAATGAGCAGTTCTTC